Detailed here is one TCR beta chain. These data originate in a study of technical replicates of blood from several donors. Profiled with immunoSEQ multiplex PCR; TCRdb holds only in-frame clones, not every one. The sample holds 60,000 to 65,000 clones; over 90% are singletons and the top ten take 4.3%. Losses at the gene ends were 3 bases for V and 7 bases for J; bases not matched to a gene: 7. The CDR3 length is 14 residues. Germline V lookup: CDR1 LNHDA, CDR2 SQIVND (reference sequence). The receptor was derived from a human donor in good health. Some clones in this sample may be carry-over from other donors' samples. Sequenced sample: PBMCs. The rearrangement links TRBV19 to TRBJ1-1; 8 bases agree with TRBD1. The DNA of the CDR3 is TGTGCCAGTAGTATCGGACAGGGCGGCAGTGAAGCTTTCTTT. Translating gives CASSIGQGGSEAFF.